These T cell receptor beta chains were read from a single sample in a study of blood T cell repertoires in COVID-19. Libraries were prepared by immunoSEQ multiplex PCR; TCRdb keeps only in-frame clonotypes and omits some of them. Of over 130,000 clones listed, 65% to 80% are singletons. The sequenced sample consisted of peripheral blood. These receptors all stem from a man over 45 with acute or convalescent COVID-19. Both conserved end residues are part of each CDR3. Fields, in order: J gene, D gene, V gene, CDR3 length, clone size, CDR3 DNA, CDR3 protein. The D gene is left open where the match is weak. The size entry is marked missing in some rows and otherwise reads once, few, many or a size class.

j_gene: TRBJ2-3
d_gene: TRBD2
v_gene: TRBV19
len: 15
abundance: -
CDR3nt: TGTGCCAGTAGTGCGACTAGCGGGGGGATAGATACGCAGTATTTT
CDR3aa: CASSATSGGIDTQYF

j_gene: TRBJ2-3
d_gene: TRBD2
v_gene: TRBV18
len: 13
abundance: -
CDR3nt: TGTGCCGCTCGGGACTATAGTACAGATACGCAGTATTTT
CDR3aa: CAARDYSTDTQYF

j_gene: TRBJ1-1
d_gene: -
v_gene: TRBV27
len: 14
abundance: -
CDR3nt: TGTGCCAGCAGTTTATTGTCTGGGAGCACTGAAGCTTTCTTT
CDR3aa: CASSLLSGSTEAFF

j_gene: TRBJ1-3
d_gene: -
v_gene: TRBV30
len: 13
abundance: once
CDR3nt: TGTGCCTGGAGCCCGGGACATGGAAACACCATATATTTT
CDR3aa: CAWSPGHGNTIYF

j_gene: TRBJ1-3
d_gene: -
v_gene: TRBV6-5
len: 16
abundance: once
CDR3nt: TGTGCCAGCAGTTACTCCGCCGGGACAACAGGAAACACCATATATTTT
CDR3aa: CASSYSAGTTGNTIYF

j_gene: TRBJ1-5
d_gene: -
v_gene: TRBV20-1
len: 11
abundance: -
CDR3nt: TGCAGTGCTAGAGGGCTAGGCCCCCAGCATTTT
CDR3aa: CSARGLGPQHF

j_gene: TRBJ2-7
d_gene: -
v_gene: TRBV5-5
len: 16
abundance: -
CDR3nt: TGTGCCAGCAGCCCCATGCCGCGGGGGCGTTCCTACGAGCAGTACTTC
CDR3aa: CASSPMPRGRSYEQYF

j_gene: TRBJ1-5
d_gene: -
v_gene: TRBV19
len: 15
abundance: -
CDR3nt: TGTGCCAGTAGTAAACAGGTCAATAGCAATCAGCCCCAGCATTTT
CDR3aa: CASSKQVNSNQPQHF

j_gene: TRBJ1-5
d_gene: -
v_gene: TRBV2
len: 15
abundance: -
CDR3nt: TGTGCCAGCAGTGGGGGGGAGGCTAGCAATCAGCCCCAGCATTTT
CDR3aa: CASSGGEASNQPQHF

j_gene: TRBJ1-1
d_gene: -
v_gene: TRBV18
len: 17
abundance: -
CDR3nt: TGTGCCAGCTCACCACCTTCCGTTTCCAGGGTGAACACTGAAGCTTTCTTT
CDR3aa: CASSPPSVSRVNTEAFF

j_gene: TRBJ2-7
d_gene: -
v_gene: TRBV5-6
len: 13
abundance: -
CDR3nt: TGTGCCAGCAGCTTGGGGCCAGCCTACGAGCAGTACTTC
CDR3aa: CASSLGPAYEQYF

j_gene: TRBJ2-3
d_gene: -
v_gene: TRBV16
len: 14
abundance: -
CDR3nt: TGTGCCAGCAACGTTGCGCAGGGGACAGATACGCAGTATTTT
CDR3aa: CASNVAQGTDTQYF

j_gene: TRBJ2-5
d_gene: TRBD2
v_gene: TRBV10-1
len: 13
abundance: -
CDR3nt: TGCGCCAGCAGCTCCGGGACTAGAGGGGGCCAGTACTTC
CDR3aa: CASSSGTRGGQYF

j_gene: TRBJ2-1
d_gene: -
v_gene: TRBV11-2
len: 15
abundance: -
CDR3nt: TGTGCCAGCTCCGACTCGAGAAAAGGTTACAATGAGCAGTTCTTC
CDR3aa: CASSDSRKGYNEQFF

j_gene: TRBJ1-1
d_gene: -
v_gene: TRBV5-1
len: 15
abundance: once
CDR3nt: TGCGCCAGCATCGTCATTCCCGGGGAGAACACTGAAGCTTTCTTT
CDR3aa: CASIVIPGENTEAFF

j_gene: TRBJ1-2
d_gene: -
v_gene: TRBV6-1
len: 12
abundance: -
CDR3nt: TGTGCCACCAATTCAGTCAACTATGGCTACACCTTC
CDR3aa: CATNSVNYGYTF

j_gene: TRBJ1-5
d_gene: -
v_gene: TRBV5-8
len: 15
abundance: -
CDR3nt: TGTGCCAGCAGCTTGACCCCGAGGGGCAATCAGCCCCAGCATTTT
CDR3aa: CASSLTPRGNQPQHF

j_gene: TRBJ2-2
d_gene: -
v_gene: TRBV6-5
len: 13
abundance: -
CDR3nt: TGTGCCAGCAGGGCCTTTTTGGTCGGGGAGCTGTTTTTT
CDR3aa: CASRAFLVGELFF

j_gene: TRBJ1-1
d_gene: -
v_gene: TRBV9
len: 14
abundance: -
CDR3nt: TGTGCCAGCAGCGTACGGACTCTAGACACTGAAGCTTTCTTT
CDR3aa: CASSVRTLDTEAFF

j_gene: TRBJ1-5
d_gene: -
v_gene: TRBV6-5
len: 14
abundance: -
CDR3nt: TGTGCCAGCAGTCCCCAGGACAGTGGGCAGCCCCAGCATTTT
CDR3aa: CASSPQDSGQPQHF

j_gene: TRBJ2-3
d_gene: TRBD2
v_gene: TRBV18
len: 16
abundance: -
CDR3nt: TGTGCCAGCTCACCAGGACTAGCGGGGAGCACAGATACGCAGTATTTT
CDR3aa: CASSPGLAGSTDTQYF

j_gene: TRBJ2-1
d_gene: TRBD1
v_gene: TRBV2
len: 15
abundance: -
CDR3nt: TGTGCCAGCAGAGGAGGACAGGGTCCGGACAATGAGCAGTTCTTC
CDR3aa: CASRGGQGPDNEQFF

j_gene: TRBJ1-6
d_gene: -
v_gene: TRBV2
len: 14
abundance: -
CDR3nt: TGTGCCAGCAGTGAACGGGGGAGGAATTCACCCCTCCACTTT
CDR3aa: CASSERGRNSPLHF

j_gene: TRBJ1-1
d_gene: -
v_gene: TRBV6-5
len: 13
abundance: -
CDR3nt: TGTGCCAGCAGTCTAAGGGGGAACGCCGAAGCTTTCTTT
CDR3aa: CASSLRGNAEAFF

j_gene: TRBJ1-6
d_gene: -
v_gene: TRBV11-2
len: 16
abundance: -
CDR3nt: TGTGCCAGCAGCTTAGAGGTCCCCCAAGCAGGATCACCCCTCCACTTT
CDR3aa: CASSLEVPQAGSPLHF

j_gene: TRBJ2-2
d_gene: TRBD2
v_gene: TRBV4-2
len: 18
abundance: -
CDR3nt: TGTGCCAGCAGCCAGACCACGACTAGCGGGGGAGGAACCGGGGAGCTGTTTTTT
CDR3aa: CASSQTTTSGGGTGELFF

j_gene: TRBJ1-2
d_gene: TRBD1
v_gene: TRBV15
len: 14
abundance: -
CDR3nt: TGTGCCACCAGCAGTGGACAGGGAAACTATGGCTACACCTTC
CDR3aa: CATSSGQGNYGYTF

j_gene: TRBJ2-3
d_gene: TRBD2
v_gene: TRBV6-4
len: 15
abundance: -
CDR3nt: TGTGCCAGCAGTGTGACGGGGGGGCCCGCAGATACGCAGTATTTT
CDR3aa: CASSVTGGPADTQYF

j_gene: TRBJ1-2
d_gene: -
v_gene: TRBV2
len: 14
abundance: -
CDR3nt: TGTGCCAGCATCTTCGGGGAAGCACCCTATGGCTACACCTTC
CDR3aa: CASIFGEAPYGYTF

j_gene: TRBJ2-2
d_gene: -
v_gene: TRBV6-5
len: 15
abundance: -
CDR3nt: TGTGCCAGCAGTTTACAAAACGAAAACACCGGGGAGCTGTTTTTT
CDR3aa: CASSLQNENTGELFF

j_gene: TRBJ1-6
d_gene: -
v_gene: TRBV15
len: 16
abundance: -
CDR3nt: TGTGCCACCAGCAGAGTCGGGGGGGGCCTTAATTCACCCCTCCACTTT
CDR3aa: CATSRVGGGLNSPLHF

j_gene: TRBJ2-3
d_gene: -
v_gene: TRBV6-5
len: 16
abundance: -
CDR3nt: TGTGCCAGCAGTTACTCCCAATTAGGGGGCACAGATACGCAGTATTTT
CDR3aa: CASSYSQLGGTDTQYF

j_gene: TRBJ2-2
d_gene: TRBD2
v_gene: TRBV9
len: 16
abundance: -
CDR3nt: TGTGCCAGCAGCATCCTAGCGGGGGCGAACACCGGGGAGCTGTTTTTT
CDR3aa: CASSILAGANTGELFF

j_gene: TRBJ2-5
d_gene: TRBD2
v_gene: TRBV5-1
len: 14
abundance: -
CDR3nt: TGCGCCAGCAGCCCGGCGGCGGGGGAAGAGACCCAGTACTTC
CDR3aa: CASSPAAGEETQYF

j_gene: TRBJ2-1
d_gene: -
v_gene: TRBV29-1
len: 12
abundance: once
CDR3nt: TGCAGCGTTGATCCGGGGGAGAATGAGCAGTTCTTC
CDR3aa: CSVDPGENEQFF

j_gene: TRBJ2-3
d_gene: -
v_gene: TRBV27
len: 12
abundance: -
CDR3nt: TGTGCCAGCAGTTCCCGGAGAGATACGCAGTATTTT
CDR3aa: CASSSRRDTQYF